This is a list of T cell receptor beta chains from one sample in a study of T cell repertoires in cytomegalovirus infection. Each CDR3 protein gets one entry after TCRdb re-called the reads with MiXCR. This table holds about 320,000 distinct CDR3 sequences, around 9.5% found once. The source material was PBMCs. Receptor source: a human donor in good health (CMV status not recorded). Some clones in this sample may be carry-over from other donors' samples. The CDR3 runs from the conserved cysteine through the conserved F or W. A D gene is named only where the DNA matches it firmly. Some rows have no size entry. The others give once, few or many, or a class for an expanded clone.

j_call d_call v_call clone_size cdr3_nt cdr3_aa
TRBJ2-2 - TRBV7-2 many TGTGCCAGCAGCTCCGGACAGATAACCGGGGAGCTGTTTTTT CASSSGQITGELFF
TRBJ2-1 TRBD2 TRBV7-3 many TGTGCCAGCAGCTTAAATAGCGGGAGCAATGAGCAGTTCTTC CASSLNSGSNEQFF
TRBJ1-2 - TRBV20-1 few TGCAGTACCTTTTCCGGTCTTTATGGCTACACCTTC CSTFSGLYGYTF
TRBJ2-1 - TRBV6-2/TRBV6-3 few TGTGCCAGTCTCCCCAGACGGCAGGACTACAATGAGCAGTTCTTC CASLPRRQDYNEQFF
TRBJ2-7 TRBD2 TRBV6-1 - TGTGCCAGCAGACCCGTCGGGGGGGGGATCTACGAGCAGTACTTC CASRPVGGGIYEQYF
TRBJ1-3 - TRBV29-1 many TGCAGCGTCCACGGGCCCCGGGGGGACGGAAACACCATATATTTT CSVHGPRGDGNTIYF
TRBJ2-5 - TRBV7-2 many TGTGCCAGCAGCCCGCCTAGGTGGCGGGTTGAAGAGACCCAGTACTTC CASSPPRWRVEETQYF
TRBJ2-1 - TRBV7-8 - TGTGCCAGCAGTACTAGGGGGGTCAGCAGGAATGAGCAGTTCTTC CASSTRGVSRNEQFF
TRBJ1-2 - TRBV20-1 - TGCAGTGCTAGAGGAGGGGCCGACTATGGCTACACCTTC CSARGGADYGYTF
TRBJ1-1 - TRBV19 many TGTGCCAGTATCGGGGACCTGAACACTGAAGCTTTCTTT CASIGDLNTEAFF
TRBJ2-4 - TRBV7-2 many TGTGCCAGCAGCTTAGCTCTAGCCAAAAACATTCAGTACTTC CASSLALAKNIQYF
TRBJ1-2 TRBD1 TRBV11-2 - TGTGCCAGCAGCTACTGGACAGGGAATGGCTACACCTTC CASSYWTGNGYTF
TRBJ1-1 - TRBV12-3/TRBV12-4 - TGTGCCAGCAGTTTAGGTTCCAGGGTGTCTGAAGCTTTCTTT CASSLGSRVSEAFF
TRBJ2-1 - TRBV7-6 few TGTGCCAGCAGCTTAGCATTGGGTCAGCTCTTC CASSLALGQLF
TRBJ1-5 - TRBV7-9 many TGTGCCAGCAGCGTCGGCGGGAGTTCTCATCAGCCCCAGCATTTT CASSVGGSSHQPQHF
TRBJ2-5 - TRBV15 - TGTGCCACCAGCAGAGATCGGCGGGGTATGCAGTACTTC CATSRDRRGMQYF
TRBJ1-2 TRBD1 TRBV5-5 few TGTGCCAGCAGCGCGGTGTTTCGGGACAGGGTGTTAAACTATGGCTACACCTTC CASSAVFRDRVLNYGYTF
TRBJ2-3 - TRBV7-8 many TGTGCCAGCAGCTTAGATGGGGGGGCAAACACAGATACGCAGTATTTT CASSLDGGANTDTQYF
TRBJ1-2 - TRBV7-8 many TGTGCCAGCAGCCCCCGGAGGGGGTCCGACAGAGATGGCTACACCTTC CASSPRRGSDRDGYTF
TRBJ1-2 - TRBV28 - TGTGCCAGCAGTGCGGACGGTGGCTACACCTTC CASSADGGYTF